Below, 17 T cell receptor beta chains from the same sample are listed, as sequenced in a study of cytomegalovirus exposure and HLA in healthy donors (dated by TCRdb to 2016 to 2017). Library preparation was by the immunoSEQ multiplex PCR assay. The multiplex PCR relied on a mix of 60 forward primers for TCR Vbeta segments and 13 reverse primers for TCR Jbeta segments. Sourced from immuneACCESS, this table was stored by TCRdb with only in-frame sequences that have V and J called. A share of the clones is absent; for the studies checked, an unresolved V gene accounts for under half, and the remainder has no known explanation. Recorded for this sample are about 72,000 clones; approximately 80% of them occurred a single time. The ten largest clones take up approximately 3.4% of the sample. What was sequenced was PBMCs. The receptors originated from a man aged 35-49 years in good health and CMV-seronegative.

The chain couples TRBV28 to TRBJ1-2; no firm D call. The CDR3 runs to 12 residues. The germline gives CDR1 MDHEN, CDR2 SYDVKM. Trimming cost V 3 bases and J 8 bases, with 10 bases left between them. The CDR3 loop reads CASSLARGGYTF. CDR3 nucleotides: TGTGCCAGCAGTTTGGCCCGAGGGGGCTACACCTTC.

CDR3: CSARINTEAFF. CDR3 nucleotides: TGCAGTGCTAGAATAAACACTGAAGCTTTCTTT. The chain recombines TRBV20-1 with TRBJ1-1; no clear D. The CDR3 totals 11 residues. Germline V gene data show CDR1 as DFQATT and CDR2 as SNEGSKA (reference sequence). Between the trimmed V and J ends, which lost 2 bases and 2 bases, there was a span of 3 bases.

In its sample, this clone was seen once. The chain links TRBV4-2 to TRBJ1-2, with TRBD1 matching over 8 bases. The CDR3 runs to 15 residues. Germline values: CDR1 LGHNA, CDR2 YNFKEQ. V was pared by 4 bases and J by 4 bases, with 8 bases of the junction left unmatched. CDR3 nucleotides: TGTGCCAGCAGCCCTCGGACAGGGATGGCCTATGGCTACACCTTC. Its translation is CASSPRTGMAYGYTF.

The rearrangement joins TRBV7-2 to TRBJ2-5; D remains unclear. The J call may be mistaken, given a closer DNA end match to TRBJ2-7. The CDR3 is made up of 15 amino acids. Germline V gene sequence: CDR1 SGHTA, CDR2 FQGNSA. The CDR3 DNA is TGTGCCAGCAGCTTATCCCCACAGTACTCCTACGAGCAGTACTTC. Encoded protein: CASSLSPQYSYEQYF.

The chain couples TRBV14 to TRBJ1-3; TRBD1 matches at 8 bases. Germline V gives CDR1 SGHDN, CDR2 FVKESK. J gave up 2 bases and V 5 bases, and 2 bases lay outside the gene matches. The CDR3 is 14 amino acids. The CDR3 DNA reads TGTGCCAGCAGCACGACAGGGGCTGGAAACACCATATATTTT. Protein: CASSTTGAGNTIYF.

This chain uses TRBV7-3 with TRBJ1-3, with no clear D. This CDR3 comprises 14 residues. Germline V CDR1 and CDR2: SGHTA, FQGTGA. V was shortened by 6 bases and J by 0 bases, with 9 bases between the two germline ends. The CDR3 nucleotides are TGTGCCAGCAGTATTGGCCGCTCTGGAAACACCATATATTTT. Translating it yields CASSIGRSGNTIYF.

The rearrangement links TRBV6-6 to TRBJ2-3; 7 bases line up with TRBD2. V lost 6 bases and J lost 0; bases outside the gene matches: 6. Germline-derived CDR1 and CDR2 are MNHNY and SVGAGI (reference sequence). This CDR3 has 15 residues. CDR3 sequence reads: CASRSPGLSTDTQYF. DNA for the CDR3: TGTGCCAGCAGAAGCCCGGGACTAAGCACAGATACGCAGTATTTT.

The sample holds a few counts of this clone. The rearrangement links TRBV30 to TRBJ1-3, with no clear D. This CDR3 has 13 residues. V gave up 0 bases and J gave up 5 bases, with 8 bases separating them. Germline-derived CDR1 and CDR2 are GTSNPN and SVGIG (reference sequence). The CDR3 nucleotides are TGTGCCTGGAGTGTGGGCAGACGAAACACCATATATTTT. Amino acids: CAWSVGRRNTIYF.

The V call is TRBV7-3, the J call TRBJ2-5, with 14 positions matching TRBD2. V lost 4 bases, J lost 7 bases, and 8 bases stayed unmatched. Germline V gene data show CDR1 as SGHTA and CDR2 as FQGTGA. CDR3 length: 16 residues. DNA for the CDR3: TGTGCCAGCAGCTCCGGACTAGCGGGGGGAGCCCGGACCCAGTACTTC. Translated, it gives CASSSGLAGGARTQYF.

The CDR3 DNA follows: TGCGCCAGCAGTCCGAACTACGTGACGCAGTATTTT. Amino acids: CASSPNYVTQYF. The chain is built from TRBV10-1 and TRBJ2-3; D uncertain. Per germline, CDR1 WNHNN and CDR2 SYGVQD (reference sequence). The CDR3 is 12 amino acids. V lost 5 bases to trimming and J lost 9 bases, with 12 bases between them.

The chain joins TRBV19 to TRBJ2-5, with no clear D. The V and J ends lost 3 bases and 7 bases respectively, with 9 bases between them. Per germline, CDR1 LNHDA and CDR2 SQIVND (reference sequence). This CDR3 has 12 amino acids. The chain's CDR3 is CASSIPTGTQYF. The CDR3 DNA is TGTGCCAGTAGTATTCCCACGGGGACCCAGTACTTC.

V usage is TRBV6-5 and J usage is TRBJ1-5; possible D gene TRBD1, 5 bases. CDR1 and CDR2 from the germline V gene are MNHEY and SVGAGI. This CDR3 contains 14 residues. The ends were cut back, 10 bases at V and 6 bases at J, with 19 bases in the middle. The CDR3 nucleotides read TGTGCCACCTCCGGTGGGGCCACGGGTCAGCCCCAGCATTTT. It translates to CATSGGATGQPQHF.

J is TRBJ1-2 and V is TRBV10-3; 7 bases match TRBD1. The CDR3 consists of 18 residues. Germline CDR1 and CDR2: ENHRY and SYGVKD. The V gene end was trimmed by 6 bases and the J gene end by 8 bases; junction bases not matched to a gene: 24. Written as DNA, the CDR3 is TGTGCCATCAGAGCCTTCACCCACCGGTTACAGGGGACAGACGGCTACACCTTC. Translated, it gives CAIRAFTHRLQGTDGYTF.

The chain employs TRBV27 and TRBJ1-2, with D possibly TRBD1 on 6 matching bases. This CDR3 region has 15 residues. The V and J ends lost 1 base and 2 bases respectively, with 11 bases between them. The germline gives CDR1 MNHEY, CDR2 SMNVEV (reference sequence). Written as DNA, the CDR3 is TGTGCCAGCAGTTTATTAGGACAGCGCAACTATGGCTACACCTTC. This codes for CASSLLGQRNYGYTF.

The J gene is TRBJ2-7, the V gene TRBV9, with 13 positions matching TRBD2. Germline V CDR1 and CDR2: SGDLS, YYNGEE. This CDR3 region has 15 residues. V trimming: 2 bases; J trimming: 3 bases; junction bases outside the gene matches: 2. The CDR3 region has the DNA TGTGCCAGCAGCGTTGGGACTAGCGGGGTCTACGAGCAGTACTTC. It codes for CASSVGTSGVYEQYF.

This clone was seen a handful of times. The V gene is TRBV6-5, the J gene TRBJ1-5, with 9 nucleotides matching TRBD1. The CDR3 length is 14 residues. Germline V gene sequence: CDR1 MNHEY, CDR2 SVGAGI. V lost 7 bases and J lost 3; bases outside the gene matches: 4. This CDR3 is CASKGQGSNQPQHF. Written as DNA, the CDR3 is TGTGCCAGCAAAGGACAGGGGTCCAATCAGCCCCAGCATTTT.

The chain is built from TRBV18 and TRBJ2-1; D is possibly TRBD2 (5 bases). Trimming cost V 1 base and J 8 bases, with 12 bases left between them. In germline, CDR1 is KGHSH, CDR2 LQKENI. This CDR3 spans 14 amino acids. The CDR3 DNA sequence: TGTGCCAGCTCACCACTTTACACGGGGTATGAGCAGTTCTTC. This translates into CASSPLYTGYEQFF.